This T cell receptor (beta chain) came from a study of T cell clones after liver transplantation (dated by TCRdb to between 2018 and 2021). As for the study more broadly: Samples were obtained from ITN030ST, a randomized trial in which withdrawal of immunosuppression was attempted within 2 years of liver transplantation. Tolerance was defined as complete immunosuppression withdrawal for at least one year with no rise in liver enzymes beyond twice the upper limit of normal. The subjects received no induction therapy and were kept on standard immunosuppression until randomization at 12-24 months post-transplant. Three of the eight recipients were HCV-positive; the others were transplanted for non-autoimmune, non-viral indications. Third party-reactive TCRbeta sequences were also identified from pre-transplant MLRs to serve as an antigen-independent comparator for donor-reactive sequences. Blood samples were collected pre-transplant, pre-randomization before withdrawal, and post-randomization after either full withdrawal or failed withdrawal. A cohort of 8 liver transplant recipients was studied, of whom 3 were classified as tolerant and 5 as non-tolerant. After a pre-transplant mixed lymphocyte reaction, TCRbeta sequencing was used to pinpoint donor-reactive T cell clones, which were subsequently tracked in post-transplant blood.

A remark on this clone: Its antigen is currently not known. Base qualities were left out, and no much larger clone turns up one base away.

Here is what the overall study found, with its caveats: Donor-reactive sequences declined more than third party-reactive ones, suggesting partial antigen-specific deletion unrelated to withdrawal success. Since no allograft tissue specimens were available, donor-reactive T cells may have migrated into the graft instead of being deleted. Because of small, heterogeneous patient numbers and non-standardized post-transplant time points, the conclusions were only preliminary. In most of the 8 subjects, circulating donor-reactive CD4 TCRbeta sequences decreased significantly after transplant, regardless of tolerance or HCV status. When repertoire turnover was taken into account, detection of donor-reactive sequences was significantly reduced in 7 of 8 subjects for CD4 and in 8 of 8 subjects for CD8. Low numbers of available donor cells limited the measurable donor-reactive repertoire in a couple of subjects.

Unstimulated PBMCs, after thawing, were stained for CD3, CD4 and CD8 and then FACS-sorted into CD3+CD4+ and CD3+CD8+ populations. All 8 studied subjects were randomized to immunosuppression withdrawal. The Qiagen DNeasy Blood and Tissue Kit was used for isolation of genomic DNA. Using immunoSEQ, frozen genomic DNA was subjected to high-throughput TCRbeta CDR3 sequencing, a process that included PCR amplification, mapping, bias correction and internal controls. The authors processed their data as follows. Productive rearrangements were retained, and unique TCRbeta sequences were defined by the CDR3 nucleotide sequence together with the V and J gene. For a sequence to be called donor-reactive, it needed a frequency of at least 0.01% and at least 5-fold expansion in CFSE-low cells compared with unstimulated pre-transplant cells. Per-subject minimum frequency thresholds, based on the lowest-template unstimulated sample, ensured at least 90% detection power. Jensen-Shannon divergence between the top 1000 TCRbeta sequences after and before transplant was used to measure repertoire turnover. Changes in detection of donor-reactive sequences were tested with two-sided Fisher's exact tests. TCRdb took this table from immuneACCESS and kept in-frame rearrangements with V and J called. Such tables lack part of the clones; where checked against another copy, unresolved V genes explain under half of the gap, and the rest is unexplained. V and J calls and clone size are as listed in that table; D and trimming were resolved from the DNA. Within this sample are 25,000 to 35,000 clones, with around 96% of them counted one time only. Around 26% of the sample lies in the top ten.

The origin of this receptor is a human patient who received a liver transplant. Post transplant, some T cells may arise from the graft donor. The specimen was CD8+ T cells from blood, collected 12 months after liver transplant.

At the DNA level, the sequence is TGTGCCACCAGCCGACCCACTGGTCAGGGACTCTCCACAGATACGCAGTATTTT. This encodes CATSRPTGQGLSTDTQYF. Recombination connected TRBV15 to TRBJ2-3; the best D guess is TRBD2, with 6 bases matching. V was cut back by 5 bases and J by 2 bases, leaving a gap of 23 bases between them. CDR1 and CDR2, per the germline V gene (reference sequence), are LNHNV and YYDKDF. CDR3 length: 18 amino acids, cysteine to phenylalanine. Only CDR3 DNA remains: 54 bases, in frame from the first base.